This T cell receptor (beta chain) was sequenced during a study of blood T cell repertoires in COVID-19. The overall study: Specimens from acute and convalescent COVID-19 originated in the United States, Italy and Spain.

As handled by the study authors: How many nucleated cells were present was estimated from reference gene primer amplification. Measured with immunoSEQ multiplex PCR; TCRdb has only the in-frame clones, and not every one. V and J calls and clone size follow that table, whereas D and trimming were derived from the DNA. The profile shows 100,000 to 120,000 clones, roughly nine tenths of them singletons. This CDR3 is built from 14 residues. Germline lookup yields CDR1 SNHLY and CDR2 FYNNEI. Trimming at V came to 6 bases and at J to 2 bases, leaving 6 bases not matched to a gene. The rearrangement joins TRBV2 to TRBJ1-2; 7 nucleotides agree with TRBD1. The receptor comes from a human donor in a cohort sampled during active COVID-19. Sequencing was carried out using peripheral blood. The DNA of the CDR3 is TGTGCCAGCAGAGGACAGGCCGTCAACTATGGCTACACCTTC. Translated: CASRGQAVNYGYTF.